The clone carrying this T cell receptor beta chain was found many times. The sample is drawn from a study of early T cells in non-severe SARS-CoV-2 infection. This CDR3 is built from 13 residues. CDR1 and CDR2 (germline): DFQATT, SNEGSKA (reference sequence). V was cut by 5 bases and J by 2 bases, with 9 bases left in between. TCRdb fed the 5' RACE reads into MiXCR, producing one record per CDR3 protein. The sample records more than 85,000 distinct CDR3 sequences, roughly 17% being singletons. The sample consisted of whole blood, taken at baseline. The chain is built from TRBV20-1 and TRBJ2-2, with D perhaps TRBD1 or TRBD2 (5 bases each). The clonotype was recovered from an adult who was a healthcare worker with PCR-confirmed SARS-CoV-2 infection or an uninfected control (not recorded which). CDR3 protein: CSAPGPNTGELFF. The CDR3 region has the DNA TGCAGTGCTCCGGGACCCAACACCGGGGAGCTGTTTTTT.